The next 5 T cell receptor beta chains were all read from a single sample in a study of control samples from healthy donors and cancer patients. Here immunoSEQ multiplex PCR was the method, and the copy in TCRdb shows in-frame clones only, minus some. The sample holds some 130,000 clones, roughly 89% seen once. The sequenced sample consisted of blood. The receptors shown here come from a man aged 18-30 years in good health.

The rearrangement joins TRBV4-1 to TRBJ2-2; a possible D gene is TRBD1 (6 bases). CDR1 MGHRA and CDR2 YSYEKL come from the germline V gene. V was trimmed by 1 base and J by 7 bases, leaving 16 bases between them. The CDR3 spans 16 residues. The DNA of the CDR3 is TGCGCCAGCAGCCAAGGGGGGCTAGCTGAGGACGGGGAGCTGTTTTTT. It specifies CASSQGGLAEDGELFF.

The chain has TRBV19 and TRBJ1-1; D remains ambiguous. Trimming took off 7 bases at V and 4 bases at J, with 13 bases between the two ends. CDR1 and CDR2 (germline): LNHDA, SQIVND (reference sequence). There are 13 residues in the CDR3. The CDR3 coding sequence is TGTGCCAGTAATGCACGGGCTGGCACTGAAGCTTTCTTT. Encoded protein: CASNARAGTEAFF.

The gene calls are TRBV29-1 and TRBJ1-2; 7 bases match TRBD1. From germline, CDR1 is SQVTM and CDR2 ANQGSEA. This CDR3 spans 13 amino acids. V shed 1 base, J shed 4 bases, and the junction held 3 bases outside the gene matches. CDR3: CSVEGQGGYGYTF. The CDR3 region has the DNA TGCAGCGTTGAAGGCCAGGGGGGCTATGGCTACACCTTC.

V usage is TRBV5-6 and J usage is TRBJ1-5, with D uncertain. This CDR3 is built from 12 residues. Trimming stripped 0 bases from V and 7 bases from J, with 5 bases between. Germline CDR1 SGHDT, CDR2 YYEEEE. The CDR3 spells CASSLGRQPQHF. CDR3 in DNA: TGTGCCAGCAGCTTGGGGCGCCAGCCCCAGCATTTT.

This chain joins TRBV27 and TRBJ1-6; tentative D call: TRBD1 (6 bases). Trimming took off 5 bases at V and 7 bases at J, with 18 bases between the two ends. Germline CDR1 MNHEY, CDR2 SMNVEV (reference sequence). The CDR3 is 16 residues long. The chain's CDR3 is CASSLLSGGQNSPLHF. In nucleotides, the CDR3 is TGTGCCAGCAGTCTCTTATCTGGGGGGCAAAATTCACCCCTCCACTTT.